A selection of T cell receptor beta chains follows, all from one sample in a study of cytomegalovirus exposure and HLA in healthy donors. Sequencing was performed with immunoSEQ multiplex PCR; in TCRdb, only in-frame clones are kept and a portion is missing. The sample has fewer than 95,000 clones, approximately 81% seen once. What was sequenced was PBMCs. These receptors were obtained from a woman aged 18-29 years in good health and CMV-seropositive. Both conserved end residues are trimmed from each CDR3.

j_call: TRBJ1-4
v_call: TRBV7-9
cdr3_aa: ASSPTGGYNEKLF

j_call: TRBJ2-7
v_call: TRBV6-5
cdr3_aa: ASRRGTGGAYEQY

j_call: TRBJ2-3
v_call: TRBV9
cdr3_aa: ASSVGERGTDTQY

j_call: TRBJ2-2
v_call: TRBV5-7
cdr3_aa: ASSFREGRGELF

j_call: TRBJ2-4
v_call: TRBV28
cdr3_aa: ASSLVGGWDIQY

j_call: TRBJ2-5
v_call: TRBV7-9
cdr3_aa: ASSRTSGGYQETQY

j_call: TRBJ2-5
v_call: TRBV5-1
cdr3_aa: ASSARGEETQY

j_call: TRBJ2-3
v_call: TRBV5-4
cdr3_aa: ASSREFGGADTQY

j_call: TRBJ2-7
v_call: TRBV28
cdr3_aa: ASSDRQTYEQY

j_call: TRBJ2-3
v_call: TRBV2
cdr3_aa: ASSEGWLAGDTQY

j_call: TRBJ1-2
v_call: TRBV6-5
cdr3_aa: ASSYSLDINNYGYT

j_call: TRBJ2-7
v_call: TRBV6-5
cdr3_aa: ASRPNGAGGYEQY

j_call: TRBJ1-5
v_call: TRBV6-5
cdr3_aa: ASRQGQANQPQH

j_call: TRBJ2-5
v_call: TRBV9
cdr3_aa: ASSVAGAQETQY

j_call: TRBJ1-2
v_call: TRBV2
cdr3_aa: ASGGTDYGYT

j_call: TRBJ2-7
v_call: TRBV14
cdr3_aa: ASSHPGQTYEQY

j_call: TRBJ1-4
v_call: TRBV18
cdr3_aa: ASSPRRGPSKLF

j_call: TRBJ1-5
v_call: TRBV7-2
cdr3_aa: ASSYRGNQPQH